A selection of T cell receptor beta chains follows, all from one sample in a study of blood T cell repertoires in COVID-19. Sequencing was performed with immunoSEQ multiplex PCR; in TCRdb, only in-frame clones are kept and a portion is missing. The data hold roughly 86,000 clones, with 70% to 85% observed a single time. The sample comprised peripheral blood. The origin of the receptors is a woman aged 80 or over with COVID-19, enrolled during active disease. CDR3s include the opening cysteine and the closing phenylalanine or tryptophan. D genes are given only for firm matches. Rows give clone size only sometimes, using once, few, many, or a class for an expanded clone.

d_call	v_call	clone_size	j_call	cdr3_aa	cdr3_nt
NA	TRBV5-6	NA	TRBJ2-7	CASSATHTSGEQYF	TGTGCCAGCAGCGCTACCCATACCTCTGGTGAGCAGTACTTC
NA	TRBV5-1	once	TRBJ1-3	CASSLVGAVSGNTIYF	TGCGCCAGCAGCTTGGTTGGAGCCGTCTCTGGAAACACCATATATTTT
TRBD1	TRBV27	NA	TRBJ2-5	CASSLYGRGYQETQYF	TGTGCCAGCAGTTTATACGGCAGGGGGTACCAAGAGACCCAGTACTTC
NA	TRBV18	few	TRBJ2-2	CASRPGNTGELFF	TGTGCCAGCCGTCCCGGGAACACCGGGGAGCTGTTTTTT
NA	TRBV29-1	NA	TRBJ1-1	CSVEDPIRGEPFF	TGCAGCGTTGAAGATCCAATCCGGGGAGAACCTTTCTTT
NA	TRBV28	once	TRBJ2-4	CASSPQVAKNIQYF	TGTGCCAGCAGTCCACAAGTAGCCAAAAACATTCAGTACTTC
TRBD2	TRBV3-1/TRBV3-2	NA	TRBJ2-3	CASSRAGGPSTDTQYF	TGTGCCAGCAGCCGAGCGGGGGGGCCAAGCACAGATACGCAGTATTTT
TRBD1	TRBV7-3	few	TRBJ1-6	CAGLPGQGNSPLHF	TGTGCCGGCCTTCCCGGACAGGGTAATTCACCCCTCCACTTT
TRBD2	TRBV18	NA	TRBJ2-6	CASSPTGGAGANVLTF	TGTGCCAGCTCACCCACGGGAGGGGCGGGGGCCAACGTCCTGACTTTC
TRBD1	TRBV14	NA	TRBJ2-7	CASSQRLGTGHYEQYF	TGTGCCAGCAGCCAAAGACTTGGGACAGGACACTACGAGCAGTACTTC
TRBD2	TRBV6-5	NA	TRBJ2-3	CASSYGGGAIDTQYF	TGTGCCAGCAGTTATGGCGGGGGGGCCATAGATACGCAGTATTTT
TRBD1	TRBV6-5	NA	TRBJ1-2	CASSYDRGANYGYTF	TGTGCCAGCAGTTACGACAGGGGAGCTAACTATGGCTACACCTTC
NA	TRBV2	once	TRBJ1-4	CASKRDTTNEKLFF	TGTGCCAGCAAAAGGGACACCACTAATGAAAAACTGTTTTTT
NA	TRBV5-4	NA	TRBJ2-1	CASSGQLANEQFF	TGTGCCAGCAGCGGACAACTGGCGAATGAGCAGTTCTTC
TRBD1	TRBV29-1	NA	TRBJ1-2	CSVPGTGAAGYTF	TGCAGCGTCCCCGGGACAGGGGCCGCTGGCTACACCTTC
TRBD2	TRBV5-5	NA	TRBJ2-7	CASSFTKRGGHEQYF	TGTGCCAGCAGCTTTACTAAGCGGGGGGGCCACGAGCAGTACTTC
NA	TRBV10-3	NA	TRBJ1-3	CASSRATSGNTIYF	TGTGCCAGCAGCCGCGCGACTTCTGGAAACACCATATATTTT
NA	TRBV2	NA	TRBJ1-4	CASSQGGVDEKLFF	TGTGCCAGCAGTCAGGGAGGGGTTGACGAAAAACTGTTTTTT
NA	TRBV4-1	NA	TRBJ2-3	CASSQERLATQYF	TGCGCCAGCAGCCAAGAGCGACTTGCTACGCAGTATTTT
NA	TRBV2	once	TRBJ2-6	CASSKTDSGANVLTF	TGTGCCAGCAGTAAGACAGACTCTGGGGCCAACGTCCTGACTTTC
TRBD2	TRBV6-2/TRBV6-3	NA	TRBJ2-5	CASSPSGGSQETQYF	TGTGCCAGCAGCCCCAGCGGGGGGTCTCAAGAGACCCAGTACTTC
TRBD1	TRBV6-5	NA	TRBJ2-3	CATGDRGHGTDTQYF	TGTGCCACCGGGGACAGGGGGCATGGTACAGATACGCAGTATTTT
TRBD2	TRBV7-3	NA	TRBJ2-2	CASSPAGGNTGELFF	TGTGCCAGCAGCCCGGCGGGGGGGAACACCGGGGAGCTGTTTTTT
TRBD1	TRBV3-1/TRBV3-2	once	TRBJ2-7	CATRDRGSYEQYF	TGTGCCACCCGGGACAGGGGCTCCTACGAGCAGTACTTC
TRBD1	TRBV7-9	NA	TRBJ2-1	CASSTRTGGAGQFF	TGTGCCAGCAGCACCCGGACAGGGGGCGCCGGGCAGTTCTTC
TRBD2	TRBV9	NA	TRBJ2-3	CASSSRTSGGDIDTQYF	TGTGCCAGCAGCTCCCGGACTAGCGGGGGGGACATTGATACGCAGTATTTT
NA	TRBV3-1/TRBV3-2	NA	TRBJ1-1	CASSHEGRTEAFF	TGTGCCAGCAGCCATGAAGGGAGGACTGAAGCTTTCTTT
TRBD1	TRBV5-1	NA	TRBJ1-5	CASSLAGTGNQPQHF	TGCGCCAGCAGCTTGGCCGGGACAGGGAATCAGCCCCAGCATTTT
TRBD1	TRBV30	NA	TRBJ1-1	CAWSHPGTGDLGAFF	TGTGCCTGGAGTCATCCCGGGACAGGGGATCTTGGAGCTTTCTTT
NA	TRBV6-2/TRBV6-3	once	TRBJ1-4	CASSLFNEKLFF	TGTGCCAGCAGTCTATTTAATGAAAAACTGTTTTTT
NA	TRBV27	NA	TRBJ1-6	CASSFSNSPLHF	TGTGCCAGCAGTTTCAGTAATTCACCCCTCCACTTT
NA	TRBV5-1	few	TRBJ1-4	CASSLGSSNEKLFF	TGCGCCAGCAGCTTGGGTTCCTCTAATGAAAAACTGTTTTTT
TRBD2	TRBV5-5	NA	TRBJ2-1	CASSLAGGSSYNEQFF	TGTGCCAGCAGCTTGGCCGGCGGGAGCTCCTACAATGAGCAGTTCTTC
TRBD2	TRBV12-3/TRBV12-4	NA	TRBJ2-1	CASSGLAGEEQFF	TGTGCCAGCTCGGGACTAGCGGGAGAAGAGCAGTTCTTC
NA	TRBV12-3/TRBV12-4	once	TRBJ1-1	CASRFTQEGQAFF	TGTGCCAGCAGGTTTACACAGGAGGGGCAAGCTTTCTTT
NA	TRBV7-8	once	TRBJ2-7	CASSQEGGYHFYEQYF	TGTGCCAGCAGCCAAGAAGGCGGCTACCACTTCTACGAGCAGTACTTC
NA	TRBV18	NA	TRBJ2-7	CASSARQATYEQYF	TGTGCCAGCTCAGCCCGACAGGCCACCTACGAGCAGTACTTC
NA	TRBV18	NA	TRBJ1-2	CASSPGGRAGYTF	TGTGCCAGCTCACCAGGGGGCCGGGCGGGCTACACCTTC
TRBD1	TRBV7-2	once	TRBJ2-7	CASSSPRRTGVYEQYF	TGTGCCAGCAGCTCCCCTCGAAGGACAGGGGTTTACGAGCAGTACTTC
TRBD1	TRBV6-6	once	TRBJ1-2	CASSSPDRGNGYTF	TGTGCCAGCAGTTCCCCGGACAGGGGAAATGGCTACACCTTC
TRBD1	TRBV27	NA	TRBJ2-1	CASSLLRTGTKIGTRTYNEQFF	TGTGCCAGCAGTTTACTGAGGACAGGTACCAAAATCGGGACGAGAACCTACAATGAGCAGTTCTTC
NA	TRBV19	NA	TRBJ1-4	CASQRGVTNEKLFF	TGTGCCAGTCAGCGGGGGGTGACTAATGAAAAACTGTTTTTT
TRBD1	TRBV14	NA	TRBJ2-6	CASSRGQGVGANVLTF	TGTGCCAGCAGCCGGGGACAGGGAGTTGGGGCCAACGTCCTGACTTTC
NA	TRBV5-1	NA	TRBJ2-3	CASSSTSLDTQYF	TGCGCCAGCAGCTCTACTAGTTTAGATACGCAGTATTTT
NA	TRBV12-3/TRBV12-4	NA	TRBJ1-1	CASSSTLNTEAFF	TGTGCCAGCAGTTCAACATTGAACACTGAAGCTTTCTTT
NA	TRBV6-5	few	TRBJ2-7	CASSYSVGVRGEQYF	TGTGCCAGCAGTTACTCAGTGGGAGTGCGCGGCGAGCAGTACTTC
NA	TRBV28	once	TRBJ2-1	CASEFPGNEQFF	TGTGCCAGCGAATTCCCGGGGAATGAGCAGTTCTTC
NA	TRBV7-3	NA	TRBJ1-1	CASSFVGDTEAFF	TGTGCCAGCAGCTTTGTAGGGGACACTGAAGCTTTCTTT
NA	TRBV5-5	NA	TRBJ1-3	CASSQGASGNTIYF	TGTGCCAGCAGCCAAGGGGCCTCTGGAAACACCATATATTTT
NA	TRBV2	NA	TRBJ2-3	CASSGLTDTQYF	TGTGCCAGCAGTGGGCTGACAGATACGCAGTATTTT
NA	TRBV9	NA	TRBJ2-7	CASSVAAGHYEQYF	TGTGCCAGCAGCGTCGCGGCGGGTCACTACGAGCAGTACTTC
NA	TRBV18	NA	TRBJ2-3	CASSPLNVDTQYF	TGTGCCAGCTCACCCTTAAATGTAGATACGCAGTATTTT
NA	TRBV27	once	TRBJ1-4	CASSLRRGEKLFF	TGTGCCAGCAGTTTAAGGAGAGGTGAAAAACTGTTTTTT